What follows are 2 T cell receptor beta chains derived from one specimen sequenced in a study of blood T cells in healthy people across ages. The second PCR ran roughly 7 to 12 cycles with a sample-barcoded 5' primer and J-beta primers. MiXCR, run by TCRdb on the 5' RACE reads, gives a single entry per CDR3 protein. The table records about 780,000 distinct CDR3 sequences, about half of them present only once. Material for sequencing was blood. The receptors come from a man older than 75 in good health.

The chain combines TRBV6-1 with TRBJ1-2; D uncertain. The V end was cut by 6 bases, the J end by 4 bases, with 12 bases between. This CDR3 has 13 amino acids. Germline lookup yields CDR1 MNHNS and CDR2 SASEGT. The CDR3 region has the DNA TGTGCCAGCAGCCCGAACGGTTTCTATGGCTACACCTTC. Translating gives CASSPNGFYGYTF.

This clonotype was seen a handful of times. The chain's CDR3 is CSARGEGLAGTDTQYF. The CDR3 coding sequence is TGCAGTGCTAGAGGGGAGGGACTAGCCGGCACAGATACGCAGTATTTT. The gene calls are TRBV20-1 and TRBJ2-3; 9 bases map to TRBD2. This CDR3 comprises 16 residues. The germline V gene encodes CDR1 DFQATT and CDR2 SNEGSKA (reference sequence). With V trimmed by 1 base and J by 1 base, 6 bases remained unmatched.